The 22 T cell receptor beta chains given below trace back to one sample, sequenced in a study of T cell responses to AZD1222 COVID-19 vaccine. The table came from immunoSEQ multiplex PCR; TCRdb's copy has only in-frame clones and leaves some out. Among 130,000 to 150,000 clones listed, about nine tenths were seen once. The sequences come from peripheral blood, collected 28 days after the second AZD1222 dose. The source is an adult who received the AZD1222 COVID-19 vaccine.

The chain couples TRBV29-1 to TRBJ2-1, with D perhaps TRBD1 or TRBD2 (5 bases each). The V end lost 3 bases, the J end lost 0 bases, and 12 bases lay between the germline ends. The CDR3 extends over 15 amino acids. Germline V gene data show CDR1 as SQVTM and CDR2 as ANQGSEA. This CDR3 is CSVDLGESSYNEQFF. CDR3 bases: TGCAGCGTTGATCTGGGGGAGAGCTCCTACAATGAGCAGTTCTTC.

The rearrangement joins TRBV6-2 or TRBV6-3 to TRBJ2-5; the match to TRBD2 covers 7 bases. V gave up 6 bases and J gave up 5 bases; unmatched junction bases: 18. Germline values: CDR1 MNHEY, CDR2 SVGEGT. The CDR3 covers 17 residues. CDR3 residues: CASSPDGGSAYGETQYF. CDR3 DNA sequence: TGTGCCAGCAGCCCTGATGGCGGGAGCGCTTATGGGGAGACCCAGTACTTC.

This rearrangement joins TRBV9 to TRBJ1-3; TRBD1 is a possible D gene (5 bases). CDR3 size: 15 residues. In germline, CDR1 is SGDLS, CDR2 YYNGEE. V shed 2 bases and J shed 0 bases, with 9 bases lying between them. CDR3 loop: CASSVGTDSGNTIYF. The DNA for the CDR3 is TGTGCCAGCAGCGTTGGGACGGACTCTGGAAACACCATATATTTT.

This clone was seen a few times. The chain joins TRBV2 to TRBJ1-1; D is ambiguous. The CDR3 is made up of 13 amino acids. Germline V gives CDR1 SNHLY, CDR2 FYNNEI. V was clipped by 1 base and J by 8 bases, with 11 bases between them. Here the CDR3 DNA reads TGTGCCAGCAGTGAAGAGTCCCGAGAAGAAGCTTTCTTT. Its translation is CASSEESREEAFF.

In this sample, this clone turned up a few times. The rearrangement uses TRBV19 and TRBJ1-1; D possibly corresponds to TRBD1 (6 bases). CDR1 is LNHDA and CDR2 is SQIVND in the germline V gene (reference sequence). The V end lost 4 bases, the J end lost 6 bases, and 9 bases lay between the germline ends. The CDR3 length is 12 residues. The chain's CDR3 is CASSTQGAEAFF. DNA for the CDR3: TGTGCCAGTAGTACACAGGGAGCTGAAGCTTTCTTT.

This chain uses TRBV28 with TRBJ2-3; 7 bases match TRBD2. The J segment lost 3 bases and the V segment lost 5 bases, leaving 11 bases of the junction unmatched. The CDR3 totals 16 residues. In germline, CDR1 is MDHEN, CDR2 SYDVKM. The CDR3 spells CASSPLGGSGTDTQYF. CDR3 sequence (DNA): TGTGCCAGCAGTCCTCTTGGCGGGAGTGGGACAGATACGCAGTATTTT.

The CDR3 reads CASSSEPDYNEQFF. As DNA, the CDR3 is TGTGCCAGCAGTTCAGAACCGGACTACAATGAGCAGTTCTTC. The rearrangement links TRBV28 to TRBJ2-1, with D unresolved. This CDR3 comprises 14 residues. V lost 4 bases, J lost 3 bases, and 10 bases lay in between. Germline V gene sequence: CDR1 MDHEN, CDR2 SYDVKM.

This clone was recorded once. The chain links TRBV25-1 to TRBJ2-7, with D possibly matching TRBD1 (5 bases). With 3 bases removed from V and 7 bases from J, the gap between germline ends came to 13 bases. This CDR3 comprises 13 residues. Germline V gene lookup returns CDR1 MGHDK and CDR2 SYGVNS. The CDR3 DNA reads TGTGCCAGCAGTGAGGGGCGAATGGGGGAGCAGTACTTC. Translation gives CASSEGRMGEQYF.

The chain has TRBV28 and TRBJ2-3; weak D call: TRBD2 (5 bases). V lost 8 bases and J 3 bases, leaving 15 bases between the germline ends. Per germline, CDR1 MDHEN and CDR2 SYDVKM. CDR3 length equals 14 residues. CDR3: CASFTRGATDTQYF. The CDR3 DNA is TGTGCCAGCTTTACCCGGGGTGCGACAGATACGCAGTATTTT.

The rearrangement links TRBV2 to TRBJ2-6; D remains unclear. V dropped 2 bases and J dropped 0 bases, with 5 bases sitting between them. The CDR3 is made up of 15 amino acids. Germline CDR1 reads SNHLY; CDR2 reads FYNNEI. The CDR3 region is CASSESVSGANVLTF. As DNA, the CDR3 is TGTGCCAGCAGTGAATCTGTCTCTGGGGCCAACGTCCTGACTTTC.

The V gene is TRBV5-1, the J gene TRBJ1-1; 7 bases line up with TRBD1. CDR3 length: 17 amino acids. The junction had 10 bases not matched to a gene; V was cut back by 1 base and J by 1 base. Per the germline V gene, CDR1 is SGHRS and CDR2 is YFSETQ. CDR3 in DNA: TGCGCCAGCAGCTTGTCAGGGGGGAGGCGCTGGAACACTGAAGCTTTCTTT. It is translated as CASSLSGGRRWNTEAFF.

The CDR3 region has the DNA TGTGCCTGGAGTGTACTATCAGAACCCAATCAGCCCCAGCATTTT. Its translation: CAWSVLSEPNQPQHF. The V gene is TRBV30, the J gene TRBJ1-5; the D is unclear. V was cut by 0 bases and J by 3 bases, with 12 bases left in between. This CDR3 is 15 amino acids long. Germline V CDR1 and CDR2: GTSNPN, SVGIG (reference sequence). Together with reference TRBV30 and TRBJ1-5, the CDR3 gives the full variable domain: SQTIHQWPATLVQPVGSPLSLECTVEGTSNPNLYWYRQAAGRGLQLLFYSVGIGQISSEVPQNLSASRPQDRQFILSSKKLLLSDSGFYLCAWSVLSEPNQPQHFGDGTRLSIL.

V gene TRBV28 combines with J gene TRBJ1-1, with D perhaps matching TRBD1 (5 bases). Between the trimmed V and J ends, which lost 6 bases and 11 bases, there was a span of 22 bases. The CDR3 has 14 amino acids. The V gene's germline CDR1 is MDHEN and CDR2 SYDVKM. The CDR3 region is CASRPTGTTLLAFF. The CDR3 bases are TGTGCCAGCAGGCCGACCGGGACTACCCTGTTGGCTTTCTTT. Looking up the rest from reference TRBV28 and TRBJ1-1 gives the full variable domain: DVKVTQSSRYLVKRTGEKVFLECVQDMDHENMFWYRQDPGLGLRLIYFSYDVKMKEKGDIPEGYSVSREKKERFSLILESASTNQTSMYLCASRPTGTTLLAFFGQGTRLTVV.

The chain links TRBV6-4 to TRBJ2-6; perhaps TRBD2 as D (5 bases). This CDR3 spans 17 amino acids. Trimming removed 3 bases at V and 0 bases at J, with 12 bases between. Germline V gene sequence: CDR1 MRHNA, CDR2 SNTAGT. CDR3 protein: CASSEMYGDSGANVLTF. The CDR3 DNA is TGTGCCAGCAGTGAGATGTACGGGGACTCTGGGGCCAACGTCCTGACTTTC.

The V and J genes are TRBV2 and TRBJ1-4, with 9 bases lining up with TRBD1. Germline loops: CDR1 SNHLY, CDR2 FYNNEI. V was clipped by 6 bases and J by 8 bases; unmatched bases: 7. The CDR3 spans 14 residues. In DNA form, the CDR3 reads TGTGCCAGCAGGACACAGGGGGCCGGAGAAAAACTGTTTTTT. This gives the protein CASRTQGAGEKLFF.

The V gene is TRBV7-2, the J gene TRBJ2-7; D gene unclear. Germline CDR1 reads SGHTA; CDR2 reads FQGNSA. V was trimmed by 3 bases and J by 0 bases, leaving 15 bases between them. This CDR3 is 16 amino acids long. This CDR3 reads CASSLAPVGGSYEQYF. The CDR3 DNA sequence: TGTGCCAGCAGCTTGGCCCCCGTTGGCGGCTCCTACGAGCAGTACTTC.

The rearrangement links TRBV10-3 to TRBJ1-1, with TRBD1 identical over 7 bases. Germline loops: CDR1 ENHRY, CDR2 SYGVKD. Trimming cost V 8 bases and J 0 bases; bases outside gene matches: 6. The CDR3 extends over 14 amino acids. The CDR3 sequence is CAIQGGLMNTEAFF. CDR3 coding DNA: TGTGCCATCCAAGGGGGCCTAATGAACACTGAAGCTTTCTTT.

J is TRBJ2-5 and V is TRBV7-2; D uncertain. With 5 bases removed from V and 4 bases from J, the gap between germline ends came to 8 bases. CDR3 length: 12 amino acids. Germline V CDR1 and CDR2: SGHTA, FQGNSA. In nucleotides, the CDR3 is TGTGCCAGCAGCCCCTCCCGAGAGACCCAGTACTTC. Its translation: CASSPSRETQYF.

CDR3 in amino acids: CATPLTGRMTSTDTQYF. The DNA of the CDR3 is TGCGCCACTCCCTTAACGGGACGAATGACTAGCACAGATACGCAGTATTTT. V usage is TRBV23-1 and J usage is TRBJ2-3; D is possibly TRBD1 or TRBD2 (5 bases each). TRBV23-1 is flagged as an ORF with uncertain function. This CDR3 region has 17 residues. Trimming cost V 10 bases and J 0 bases, with 23 bases left between them.

V and J are TRBV19 and TRBJ2-5; D is possibly TRBD1 or TRBD2 (6 bases each). The CDR3 is 15 amino acids. Germline-derived CDR1 and CDR2 are LNHDA and SQIVND (reference sequence). V lost 4 bases and J 5 bases, leaving 17 bases between the germline ends. CDR3 loop: CASSTVSGARETQYF. The CDR3 DNA is TGTGCCAGTAGTACGGTCTCGGGGGCGAGGGAGACCCAGTACTTC.

J is TRBJ2-1 and V is TRBV19; 8 positions match TRBD2. CDR3 length equals 14 residues. V lost 7 bases, J lost 7 bases, and 9 bases stayed unmatched. Germline CDR1 and CDR2: LNHDA and SQIVND (reference sequence). The CDR3 sequence is CASKERELGNEQFF. In nucleotides, the CDR3 is TGTGCCAGTAAGGAGCGGGAGCTCGGAAATGAGCAGTTCTTC.

This chain connects TRBV29-1 to TRBJ2-3, with D tentatively TRBD2 (5 bases). The CDR3 consists of 14 residues. Germline CDR1 and CDR2: SQVTM and ANQGSEA. Trimming took off 2 bases at V and 0 bases at J, with 9 bases between the two ends. CDR3 nucleotides: TGCAGCGTTGAACCCCGGACTAGCACAGATACGCAGTATTTT. It is translated as CSVEPRTSTDTQYF.